This is a list of T cell receptor beta chains from one sample in a study of control samples from healthy donors and cancer patients. Sequencing was performed with immunoSEQ multiplex PCR; in TCRdb, only in-frame clones are kept and a portion is missing. Of tens of thousands of clones detected, over 90% appear once; the ten largest clones hold around 20%. The source material was PBMCs. Receptors were obtained from a woman in her 50s with head and neck cancer. Each CDR3 is given with its conserved first and last residue. D genes are given only for firm matches. Some rows have no size entry. The others give once, few or many, or a class for an expanded clone.

V,J,size,D,DNA,CDR3
TRBV5-6,TRBJ2-1,-,-,TGTGCCAGCAGCCTCGTGGCGGGGGAGCAGTTCTTC,CASSLVAGEQFF
TRBV7-9,TRBJ2-5,once,TRBD2,TGTGCCAGCAGCTTAGGGACTAGCGGGAAAGAGACCCAGTACTTC,CASSLGTSGKETQYF
TRBV5-8,TRBJ2-1,few,TRBD1,TGTGCCAGCAGCCATGGACAGGGGGGATACAATGAGCAGTTCTTC,CASSHGQGGYNEQFF
TRBV18,TRBJ1-1,-,-,TGTGCCAGCTCTCCCTCCGAGGGGTTCACTGAAGCTTTCTTT,CASSPSEGFTEAFF
TRBV18,TRBJ1-2,-,-,TGTGCCAGCTCACCACCGGCACGTGAGAAAGAAAACTATGGCTACACCTTC,CASSPPAREKENYGYTF
TRBV7-3,TRBJ2-7,-,-,TGTGCCAGCAGCTTAATGGGGCCTTTGGACGAGCAGTACTTC,CASSLMGPLDEQYF
TRBV5-1,TRBJ2-2,-,-,TGCGCCAGCAGCCCCGCGGCAGCCGCGAACACCGGGGAGCTGTTTTTT,CASSPAAAANTGELFF
TRBV29-1,TRBJ1-5,-,-,TGCAGCGTTGGCACAGGGAGAGGCAATCAGCCCCAGCATTTT,CSVGTGRGNQPQHF
TRBV14,TRBJ2-7,few,-,TGTGCCAGCAGCCATTCCCCCGGACTGACTCGGTTCTACGAGCAGTACTTC,CASSHSPGLTRFYEQYF
TRBV24-1,TRBJ1-1,-,TRBD1,TGTGCCACCAGTGATGGACAGGGGGCTACTGAAGCTTTCTTT,CATSDGQGATEAFF
TRBV3-1/TRBV3-2,TRBJ2-2,few,-,TGTGCCAGCAGCCAAAGAGGGAACACCGGGGAGCTGTTTTTT,CASSQRGNTGELFF
TRBV6-5,TRBJ2-7,-,-,TGTGCCAGCAGCTTAGAAGCGGACAGCTCCTACGAGCAGTACTTC,CASSLEADSSYEQYF
TRBV13,TRBJ1-2,once,-,TGTGCCAGCAGCTATCAGGGGAGAAATGGCTACACCTTC,CASSYQGRNGYTF
TRBV28,TRBJ1-4,-,-,TGTGCCAGCAGTTTGGGCAGGGCCCGAACCGCAACTAATGAAAAACTGTTTTTT,CASSLGRARTATNEKLFF
TRBV2,TRBJ2-5,-,-,TGTGCCAGCAGTGCCACGGGTCATCAAGAGACCCAGTACTTC,CASSATGHQETQYF
TRBV18,TRBJ2-7,-,TRBD2,TGTGCCAGCTCACTCCTTCCCCCTAGCGGGAACTCCTACGAGCAGTACTTC,CASSLLPPSGNSYEQYF
TRBV29-1,TRBJ1-1,-,TRBD1,TGCAGCGGCTGTACAGGGGGCAATACTGAAGCTTTCTTT,CSGCTGGNTEAFF
TRBV2,TRBJ1-2,-,-,TGTGCCAGCACCTGGGGCGGGGGGCGAAACTATGGCTACACCTTC,CASTWGGGRNYGYTF
TRBV19,TRBJ1-1,once,-,TGTGCCAGTAGATGGGAGGGGAGCATGAACACTGAAGCTTTCTTT,CASRWEGSMNTEAFF
TRBV15,TRBJ2-2,-,-,TGTGCCACCAGCAGAGATTGGCAGTACACCGGGGAGCTGTTTTTT,CATSRDWQYTGELFF
TRBV3-1/TRBV3-2,TRBJ1-1,-,TRBD1,TGTGCCAGCAGCCCCCGACAGGGCGGTGGCACTGAAGCTTTCTTT,CASSPRQGGGTEAFF
TRBV30,TRBJ2-7,few,TRBD2,TGTGCCTGGAGTTCTCTAGCGGGGGGGCGTAAAAGGAGGAGGGAGCAGTACTTC,CAWSSLAGGRKRRREQYF
TRBV3-1/TRBV3-2,TRBJ2-7,once,-,TGTGCCAGCAGCCGGGGTAGCTCCTACGAGCAGTACTTC,CASSRGSSYEQYF
TRBV27,TRBJ1-2,-,-,TGTGCCAGCAGTAAACGACAGGCCAACTATGGCTACACCTTC,CASSKRQANYGYTF
TRBV28,TRBJ1-5,-,-,TGTGCCAGCAGTTTGCTCCCGGGGGCCTATAGCAATCAGCCCCAGCATTTT,CASSLLPGAYSNQPQHF
TRBV5-6,TRBJ2-2,-,TRBD1,TGTGCCAGCAGCTCAGGAAGGACAGGGAGTCACACCGGGGAGCTGTTTTTT,CASSSGRTGSHTGELFF
TRBV4-2,TRBJ2-6,-,-,TGTGCCAGCAGCCAAGACAACTCTGGGGCCAACGTCCTGACTTTC,CASSQDNSGANVLTF
TRBV30,TRBJ1-3,-,-,TGTGCCTGGAACGCTGGAAACACCATATATTTT,CAWNAGNTIYF
TRBV27,TRBJ1-6,-,-,TGTGCCAGCAGTAGCGGGGTGGGCTATAATTCACCCCTCCACTTT,CASSSGVGYNSPLHF
TRBV5-8,TRBJ1-1,-,-,TGTGCCAGCAGCTTAGAGACGGCAAACACTGAAGCTTTCTTT,CASSLETANTEAFF
TRBV11-1,TRBJ1-1,-,-,TGTGCCAGCAGCCCCAAAAGTGGCACTGAAGCTTTCTTT,CASSPKSGTEAFF
TRBV28,TRBJ1-5,-,TRBD1,TGTGCCAGCAGCCTACCGACAGGGTATAGCAATCAGCCCCAGCATTTT,CASSLPTGYSNQPQHF
TRBV6-1,TRBJ2-5,-,-,TGTGCCAGCAGTGAAGCGCCTTCAGGGCTAGAGACCCAGTACTTC,CASSEAPSGLETQYF
TRBV29-1,TRBJ1-2,-,-,TGCAGCGTTGATCGGGGTAACTATGGCTACACCTTC,CSVDRGNYGYTF
TRBV30,TRBJ2-2,-,-,TGTGCCTGGAGTGTAGGATGGGACTCGAACACCGGGGAGCTGTTTTTT,CAWSVGWDSNTGELFF
TRBV15,TRBJ1-1,-,-,TGTGCCACCGAATACGGGACGAACACTGAAGCTTTCTTT,CATEYGTNTEAFF
TRBV4-3,TRBJ2-1,-,TRBD2,TGCGCCAGCAGCCAAGACACTAGCGATGCCTACAATGAGCAGTTCTTC,CASSQDTSDAYNEQFF
TRBV19,TRBJ1-1,few,-,TGTGCCAGTAGTTCCTCCGACGCGATTGAAGCTTTCTTT,CASSSSDAIEAFF
TRBV5-4,TRBJ1-1,-,TRBD1,TGTGCCAGCAGCTCGGACAGGGTTTACACTGAAGCTTTCTTT,CASSSDRVYTEAFF
TRBV27,TRBJ1-1,-,-,TGTGCCAGCAGTTTCGCGGGACATAACACTGAAGCTTTCTTT,CASSFAGHNTEAFF
TRBV7-9,TRBJ1-4,-,-,TGTGCCAGCAGCTTAGCACGGGGGGACGAAAAACTGTTTTTT,CASSLARGDEKLFF
TRBV18,TRBJ1-3,-,-,TGTGCCAGCCTGGACAGTACTGGAAACACCATATATTTT,CASLDSTGNTIYF
TRBV7-6,TRBJ2-5,-,-,TGTGCCAGCAGCTTATCCCGTCTAGAGACCCAGTACTTC,CASSLSRLETQYF
TRBV28,TRBJ1-2,-,-,TGTGCCAGCAGTTTAAGGACCGTGGCGGAGGGCTACACCTTC,CASSLRTVAEGYTF
TRBV25-1,TRBJ2-4,-,-,TGTGCCAGCAGTCGGACAGTCGAGGGAAACATTCAGTACTTC,CASSRTVEGNIQYF
TRBV6-2/TRBV6-3,TRBJ2-7,-,TRBD2,TGTGCCAGCAGTTACTCGGGACTAGTTGGCGAGCAGTACTTC,CASSYSGLVGEQYF
TRBV30,TRBJ2-3,-,TRBD2,TGTGCCTGGAGTCCACGACTAGCGGGGGGCACAGATACGCAGTATTTT,CAWSPRLAGGTDTQYF
TRBV29-1,TRBJ1-1,-,-,TGCAGCGTTGAAGATTCTGGCCTTGAAGCTTTCTTT,CSVEDSGLEAFF
TRBV19,TRBJ1-2,-,-,TGTGCCACCACCGACGGGGGAAACTATGGCTACACCTTC,CATTDGGNYGYTF
TRBV9,TRBJ2-7,-,-,TGTGCCAGCAGCGTAGACCCAGTCAGTGCCTACGAGCAGTACTTC,CASSVDPVSAYEQYF
TRBV2,TRBJ1-3,-,-,TGTGCCAGCAGTGAAAGCTCCTCTGGAAACACCATATATTTT,CASSESSSGNTIYF
TRBV5-1,TRBJ2-2,-,-,TGCGCCAGCAGCCTGCACAGTGACACCGGGGAGCTGTTTTTT,CASSLHSDTGELFF
TRBV6-5,TRBJ2-1,-,-,TGTGCCAGCACCAGACTAGTAGGGTCCTACAATGAGCAGTTCTTC,CASTRLVGSYNEQFF
TRBV4-3,TRBJ2-3,-,TRBD2,TGCGCCAGCAGCCAAGATATAGCGGGAGGGCCCCATAGCACAGATACGCAGTATTTT,CASSQDIAGGPHSTDTQYF